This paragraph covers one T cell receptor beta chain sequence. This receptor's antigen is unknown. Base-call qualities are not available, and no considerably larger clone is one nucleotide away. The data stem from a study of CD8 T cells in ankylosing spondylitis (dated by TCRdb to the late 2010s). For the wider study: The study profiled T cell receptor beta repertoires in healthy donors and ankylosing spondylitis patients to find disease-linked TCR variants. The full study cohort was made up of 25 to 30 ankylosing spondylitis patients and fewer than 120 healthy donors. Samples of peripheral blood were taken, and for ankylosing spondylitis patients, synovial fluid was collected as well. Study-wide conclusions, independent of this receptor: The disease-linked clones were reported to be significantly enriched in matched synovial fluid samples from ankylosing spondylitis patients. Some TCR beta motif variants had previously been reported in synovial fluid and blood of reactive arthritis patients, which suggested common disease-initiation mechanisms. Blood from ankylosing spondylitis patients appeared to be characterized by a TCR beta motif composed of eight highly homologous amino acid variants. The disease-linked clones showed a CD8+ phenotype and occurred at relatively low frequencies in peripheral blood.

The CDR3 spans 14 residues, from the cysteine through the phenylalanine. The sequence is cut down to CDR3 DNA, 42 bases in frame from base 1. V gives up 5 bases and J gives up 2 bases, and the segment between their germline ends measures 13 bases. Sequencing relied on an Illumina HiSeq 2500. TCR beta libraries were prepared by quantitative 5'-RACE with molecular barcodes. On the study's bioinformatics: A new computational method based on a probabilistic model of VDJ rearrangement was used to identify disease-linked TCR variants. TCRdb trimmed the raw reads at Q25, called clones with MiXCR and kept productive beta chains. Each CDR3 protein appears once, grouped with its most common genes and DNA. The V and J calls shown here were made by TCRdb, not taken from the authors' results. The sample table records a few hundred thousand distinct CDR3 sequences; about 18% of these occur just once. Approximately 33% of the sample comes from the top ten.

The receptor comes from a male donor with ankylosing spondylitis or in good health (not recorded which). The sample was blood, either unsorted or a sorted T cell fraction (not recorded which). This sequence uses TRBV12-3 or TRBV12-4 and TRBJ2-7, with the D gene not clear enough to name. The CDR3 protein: CASSPPVQTYEQYF. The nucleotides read TGTGCCAGCAGTCCCCCGGTGCAGACCTACGAGCAGTACTTC.